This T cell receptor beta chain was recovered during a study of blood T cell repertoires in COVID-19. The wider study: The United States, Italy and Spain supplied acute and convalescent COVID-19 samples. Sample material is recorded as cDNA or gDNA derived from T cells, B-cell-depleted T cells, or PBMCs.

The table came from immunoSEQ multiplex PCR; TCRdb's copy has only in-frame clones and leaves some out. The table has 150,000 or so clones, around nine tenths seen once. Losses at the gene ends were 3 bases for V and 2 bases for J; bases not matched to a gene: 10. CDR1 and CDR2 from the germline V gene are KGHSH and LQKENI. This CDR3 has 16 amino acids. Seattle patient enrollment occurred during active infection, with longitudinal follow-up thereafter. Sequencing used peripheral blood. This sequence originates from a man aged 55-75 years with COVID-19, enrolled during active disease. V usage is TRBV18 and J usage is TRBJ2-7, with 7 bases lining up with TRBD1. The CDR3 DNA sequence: TGTGCCAGCTCACCCTCGACAGGGACGATCCCCTACGAGCAGTACTTC. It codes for CASSPSTGTIPYEQYF.